These 15 T cell receptor beta chains came from one sample sequenced in a study of shared clonotypes between healthy human individuals. Sequencing used immunoSEQ multiplex PCR; TCRdb keeps in-frame clones, though not all of them. The sample holds just over 2,000,000 clones, 85% to 95% seen once. Sequencing was carried out using naive CD4+ T cells sorted from blood. Described subset: CD45RA+ positively selected. All receptors derive from a man aged 18 to 29 in good health.

The chain combines TRBV6-5 with TRBJ1-5; D remains unclear. CDR1 is MNHEY and CDR2 is SVGAGI in the germline V gene. The V end lost 4 bases, the J end lost 2 bases, and 9 bases lay between the germline ends. There are 14 residues in the CDR3. Written as DNA, the CDR3 is TGTGCCAGCAGTTCGGGGAGCGGCAATCAGCCCCAGCATTTT. Translation gives CASSSGSGNQPQHF.

V gene TRBV11-2 combines with J gene TRBJ2-7, with D unresolved. This CDR3 region has 15 residues. Germline V gene sequence: CDR1 SGHAT, CDR2 FQNNGV. The V gene lost 5 bases and the J gene lost 4 bases, with 18 bases spanning the gap. CDR3 region: CASSHPVPGGYEQYF. CDR3 bases: TGTGCCAGCAGCCACCCGGTCCCCGGCGGATACGAGCAGTACTTC.

The chain links TRBV2 to TRBJ1-4; 9 bases fit TRBD1. This CDR3 comprises 15 residues. Germline values: CDR1 SNHLY, CDR2 FYNNEI. With 6 bases clipped from V and 6 bases from J, the junction kept 8 bases outside the gene matches. The CDR3 DNA reads as TGTGCCAGCAGGGTAACCGGGACAGGGTATGAAAAACTGTTTTTT. Its protein product is CASRVTGTGYEKLFF.

The chain is built from TRBV28 and TRBJ1-5; maybe TRBD1 (5 bases). The CDR3 totals 15 residues. With 3 bases removed from V and 3 bases from J, the gap between germline ends came to 12 bases. Germline V gene data show CDR1 as MDHEN and CDR2 as SYDVKM. The CDR3 spells CASSFLGEANQPQHF. The CDR3, as DNA: TGTGCCAGCAGTTTCTTAGGGGAAGCCAATCAGCCCCAGCATTTT.

About this clone itself: Since a much larger clone is just one base distant, this may be a read error. V gene TRBV2 combines with J gene TRBJ1-5; TRBD1 aligns across 10 bases. Germline V gene lookup returns CDR1 SNHLY and CDR2 FYNNEI. The CDR3 loop spans 15 amino acids. V trimming: 4 bases; J trimming: 2 bases; junction bases outside the gene matches: 2. CDR3 DNA sequence: TGTGCCAGCAGTGCCGGGACAGGGGGCAATCAGCCCCAGCATTTT. This encodes CASSAGTGGNQPQHF.

The chain recombines TRBV5-4 with TRBJ2-7, with D possibly TRBD2 on 5 matching bases. The CDR3 spans 14 residues. Trimming took 5 bases from V and 2 from J, leaving 14 bases between them. The V gene's germline CDR1 is SGHNT and CDR2 YYREEE (reference sequence). CDR3 coding DNA: TGTGCCAGCAGTCTTCAGCGGAACACCTACGAGCAGTACTTC. It is translated as CASSLQRNTYEQYF. Using reference TRBV5-4 and TRBJ2-7 for the parts outside the CDR3, the full variable domain is ETGVTQSPTHLIKTRGQQVTLRCSSQSGHNTVSWYQQALGQGPQFIFQYYREEENGRGNFPPRFSGLQFPNYSSELNVNALELDDSALYLCASSLQRNTYEQYFGPGTRLTVT.

Comments on this clone: The sample has other DNA sequences that encode this CDR3 too. V gene TRBV30 combines with J gene TRBJ1-2; D might be TRBD1 (6 bases). V lost 1 base, J lost 8 bases, and 8 bases lay in between. The germline CDR1 and CDR2 sequences are GTSNPN and SVGIG (reference sequence). This CDR3 spans 11 amino acids. CDR3: CAWSEGVGYTF. The DNA of the CDR3 is TGTGCCTGGAGTGAGGGGGTAGGCTACACCTTC.

This clone came up once. The chain couples TRBV19 to TRBJ2-1, with 7 bases fitting TRBD2. Per germline, CDR1 LNHDA and CDR2 SQIVND (reference sequence). V dropped 6 bases and J dropped 9; count of bases not matched to a gene: 11. This CDR3 has 14 residues. The CDR3 loop is CASSHGTTTTEQFF. The CDR3 nucleotides read TGTGCCAGTAGCCACGGGACTACCACTACTGAGCAGTTCTTC. Supplemented by reference TRBV19 and TRBJ2-1, the full variable domain reads DGGITQSPKYLFRKEGQNVTLSCEQNLNHDAMYWYRQDPGQGLRLIYYSQIVNDFQKGDIAEGYSVSREKKESFPLTVTSAQKNPTAFYLCASSHGTTTTEQFFGPGTRLTVL.

This clone was observed a single time. V and J are TRBV30 and TRBJ1-1; tentatively, D is TRBD1 (6 bases). The CDR3 is 13 amino acids. The germline V and J ends were trimmed by 4 bases and 1 base, with 10 bases remaining between them. Germline CDR1 and CDR2: GTSNPN and SVGIG (reference sequence). Here the CDR3 DNA reads TGTGCCTGGACAACAGGGCAGAACACTGAAGCTTTCTTT. Its protein is CAWTTGQNTEAFF. Based on the CDR3 plus reference TRBV30 and TRBJ1-1, the full variable domain is SQTIHQWPATLVQPVGSPLSLECTVEGTSNPNLYWYRQAAGRGLQLLFYSVGIGQISSEVPQNLSASRPQDRQFILSSKKLLLSDSGFYLCAWTTGQNTEAFFGQGTRLTVV.

The V gene is TRBV7-2, the J gene TRBJ1-3, with D tentatively TRBD1 (5 bases). CDR3 size: 16 residues. V was trimmed by 5 bases and J by 1 base, leaving 15 bases between them. Germline V CDR1 and CDR2: SGHTA, FQGNSA. The DNA of the CDR3 is TGTGCCAGCAGCGGGCCCGGGACCTATTCTGGAAACACCATATATTTT. Protein sequence: CASSGPGTYSGNTIYF.

Here the CDR3 reads CASSPMGTGTYEQYF. CDR3 in DNA: TGTGCCAGCTCACCAATGGGGACGGGGACCTACGAGCAGTACTTC. V gene TRBV18 combines with J gene TRBJ2-7, with D possibly called TRBD1 or TRBD2 (5 bases each). This CDR3 has 15 residues. With 2 bases removed from V and 2 bases from J, the gap between germline ends came to 13 bases. Germline CDR1 and CDR2: KGHSH and LQKENI. The whole variable domain, filled in from reference TRBV18 and TRBJ2-7, reads NAGVMQNPRHLVRRRGQEARLRCSPMKGHSHVYWYRQLPEEGLKFMVYLQKENIIDESGMPKERFSAEFPKEGPSILRIQQVVRGDSAAYFCASSPMGTGTYEQYFGPGTRLTVT.

The chain links TRBV27 to TRBJ2-5; 10 bases are shared with TRBD1. This CDR3 has 14 residues. The junction had 2 bases not matched to a gene; V was cut back by 2 bases and J by 5 bases. CDR1 MNHEY and CDR2 SMNVEV come from the germline V gene (reference sequence). DNA for the CDR3: TGTGCCAGCAGTTTAAGACAGGGGGCGGAGACCCAGTACTTC. It encodes CASSLRQGAETQYF.

The CDR3 reads CAWTRGKALQETQYF. The CDR3 nucleotides are TGTGCCTGGACGCGGGGGAAGGCTCTCCAAGAGACCCAGTACTTC. The chain is built from TRBV30 and TRBJ2-5; 7 bases are a match to TRBD2. The CDR3 is 15 residues long. V trimming: 4 bases; J trimming: 1 base; junction bases outside the gene matches: 9. CDR1 and CDR2 from the germline V gene are GTSNPN and SVGIG (reference sequence).

CDR3 bases: TGTGCCAGCAGTTCAGGGACAGGGGGCCTCACCTACGAGCAGTACTTC. Translating it yields CASSSGTGGLTYEQYF. V and J are TRBV28 and TRBJ2-7, with TRBD1 identical over 12 bases. CDR1 and CDR2 from the germline V gene are MDHEN and SYDVKM. The CDR3 runs 16 residues. Trimming took 4 bases from V and 2 from J; bases not matched to a gene: 6.

The V and J genes are TRBV30 and TRBJ2-1; no clear D gene. This CDR3 spans 11 amino acids. CDR1 GTSNPN and CDR2 SVGIG come from the germline V gene (reference sequence). Trimming pared 3 bases from V and 7 bases from J, leaving 7 bases between. This chain's CDR3 is CAWSRENEQFF. The CDR3 DNA is TGTGCCTGGAGCCGAGAGAATGAGCAGTTCTTC.